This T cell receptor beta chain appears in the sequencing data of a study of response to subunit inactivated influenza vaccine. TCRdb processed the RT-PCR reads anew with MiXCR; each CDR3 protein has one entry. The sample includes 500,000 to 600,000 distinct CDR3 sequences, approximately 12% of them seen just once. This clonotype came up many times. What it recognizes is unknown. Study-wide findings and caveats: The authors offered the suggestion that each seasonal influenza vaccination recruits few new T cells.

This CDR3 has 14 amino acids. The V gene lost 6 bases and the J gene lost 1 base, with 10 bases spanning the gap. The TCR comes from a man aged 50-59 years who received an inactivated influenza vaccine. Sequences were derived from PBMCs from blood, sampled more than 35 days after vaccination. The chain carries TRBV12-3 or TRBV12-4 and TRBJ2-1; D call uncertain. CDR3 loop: CASSTTTSYNEQFF. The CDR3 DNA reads TGTGCCAGCAGCACTACAACTTCCTACAATGAGCAGTTCTTC.